The 2 T cell receptor beta chains below were found in one sample sequenced in a study of early T cells in non-severe SARS-CoV-2 infection. MiXCR, run by TCRdb on the 5' RACE reads, gives a single entry per CDR3 protein. The sample carries some 40,000 distinct CDR3 sequences, about 5.2% recorded once. The sample consisted of whole blood, taken at baseline. The receptors were gathered from an adult who was a healthcare worker with PCR-confirmed SARS-CoV-2 infection or an uninfected control (not recorded which).

This clonotype was seen ten or more times. The chain recombines TRBV7-9 with TRBJ2-5; D unresolved. Trimming shortened V by 3 bases and J by 6 bases, and 5 bases separated the two germline ends. The CDR3 length is 11 residues. Germline CDR1 reads SEHNR; CDR2 reads FQNEAQ (reference sequence). The CDR3 nucleotides read TGTGCCAGCAGCTTTGACAAGACCCAGTACTTC. Translating it yields CASSFDKTQYF.

This clonotype was seen many times. This rearrangement joins TRBV29-1 to TRBJ2-1; D call uncertain. The ends were cut back, 5 bases at V and 5 bases at J, with 10 bases in the middle. CDR1 SQVTM and CDR2 ANQGSEA come from the germline V gene. The CDR3 extends over 12 amino acids. In DNA form, the CDR3 reads TGCAGCGTTTCCAGCGTCCACAATGAGCAGTTCTTC. Residues: CSVSSVHNEQFF.